The T cell receptor (beta chain) described here comes from a study of shared clonotypes between healthy human individuals. Overall study results and limits: In the sorted subsets, rarefaction showed sequencing was incomplete despite large depth. Tissue TCR repertoires likely differ from these blood-only repertoires.

As regards this clone: Its antigen is not known.

CDR1 and CDR2 (germline): SGDLS, YYNGEE. The CDR3 covers 15 residues. Clones were sequenced by immunoSEQ multiplex PCR, and TCRdb holds only the in-frame ones, with some missing. The repertoire holds over a million clones, with roughly 74% as singletons. V gene TRBV9 combines with J gene TRBJ2-5; possible D gene TRBD2, 8 bases. The closer fit of TRBJ2-7 to the DNA end suggests the J call may be wrong. Sequenced input: memory CD4+ T cells from PBMCs. As for subset: CD45RA-negative fraction. This TCR was sampled from a man aged 18 to 30 in good health. Some clones in this sample may be carry-over from other donors' samples. The CDR3 loop reads CASSVGLAGQNEQYF. The DNA for the CDR3 is TGTGCCAGCAGCGTGGGATTAGCGGGACAGAACGAGCAGTACTTC.